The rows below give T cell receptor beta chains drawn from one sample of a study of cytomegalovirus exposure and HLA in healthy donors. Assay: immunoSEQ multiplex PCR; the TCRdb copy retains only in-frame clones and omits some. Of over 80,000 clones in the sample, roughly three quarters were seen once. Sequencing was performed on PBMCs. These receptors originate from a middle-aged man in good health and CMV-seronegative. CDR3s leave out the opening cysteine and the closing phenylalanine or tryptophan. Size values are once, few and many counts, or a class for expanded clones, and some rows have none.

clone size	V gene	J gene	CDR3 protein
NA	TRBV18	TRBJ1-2	ASSGRGYPYGYT
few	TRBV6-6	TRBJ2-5	ASSYSLGRQETQY
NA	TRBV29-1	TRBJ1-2	SVDGQISYGYT
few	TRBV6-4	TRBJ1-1	ASSEAENTEAF
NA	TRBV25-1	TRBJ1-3	ASSAEAELISGNTIY
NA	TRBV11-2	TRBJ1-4	ASRTQQGSNEKLF
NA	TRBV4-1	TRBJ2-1	ASSPGLAGGFVYEQF
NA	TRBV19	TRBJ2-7	ASSRRTGGRSEQY
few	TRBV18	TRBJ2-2	ASSPNGQGANTGELF
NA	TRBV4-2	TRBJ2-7	ASTRLYRGGPHPHEQY
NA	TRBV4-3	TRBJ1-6	ASSPLGTDVNSPLH
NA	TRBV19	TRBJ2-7	ASSNQLAGGYEQY
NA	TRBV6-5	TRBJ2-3	ASSYGGIGTDTQY
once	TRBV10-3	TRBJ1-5	AINASGGEVNQPQH
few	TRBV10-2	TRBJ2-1	ASKESQAVGRNEQF
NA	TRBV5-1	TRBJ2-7	ASSPVTGLSYEQY
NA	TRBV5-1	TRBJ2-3	ASSFSGVADTQY
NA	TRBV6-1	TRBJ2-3	ASSDLGLAGIDTQY
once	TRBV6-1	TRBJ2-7	ASSDGRLYEQY
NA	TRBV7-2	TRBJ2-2	ASSRRTSGTKRGTGELF
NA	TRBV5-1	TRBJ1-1	ASSRGVAEAF
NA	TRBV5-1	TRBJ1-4	ASSHGQGLLRDEKLF
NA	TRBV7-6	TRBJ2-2	ASSLGYTRDGELF
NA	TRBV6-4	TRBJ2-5	ASSMGRETQY